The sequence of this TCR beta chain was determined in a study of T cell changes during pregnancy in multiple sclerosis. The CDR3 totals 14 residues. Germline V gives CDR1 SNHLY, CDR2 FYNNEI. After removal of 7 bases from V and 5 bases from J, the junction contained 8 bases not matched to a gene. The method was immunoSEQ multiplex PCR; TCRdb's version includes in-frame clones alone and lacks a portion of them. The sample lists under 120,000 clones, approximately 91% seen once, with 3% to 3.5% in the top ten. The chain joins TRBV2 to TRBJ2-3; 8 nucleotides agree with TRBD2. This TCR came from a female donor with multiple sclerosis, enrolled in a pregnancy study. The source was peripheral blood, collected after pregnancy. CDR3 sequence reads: CASIGGARGDTQYF. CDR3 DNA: TGTGCCAGCATCGGGGGGGCTCGGGGAGATACGCAGTATTTT.